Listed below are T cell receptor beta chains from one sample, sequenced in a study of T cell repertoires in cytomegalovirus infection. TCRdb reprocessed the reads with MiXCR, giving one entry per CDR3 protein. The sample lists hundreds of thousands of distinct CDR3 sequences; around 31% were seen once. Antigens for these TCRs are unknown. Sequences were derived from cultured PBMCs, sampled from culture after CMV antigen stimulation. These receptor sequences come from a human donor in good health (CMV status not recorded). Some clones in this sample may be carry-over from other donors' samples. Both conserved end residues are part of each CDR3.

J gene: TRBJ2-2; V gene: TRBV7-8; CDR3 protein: CASSPLYNTGELFF
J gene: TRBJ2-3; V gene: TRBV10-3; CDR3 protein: CAISEGQATDTQYF
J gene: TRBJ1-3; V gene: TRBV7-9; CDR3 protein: CASSARGRGLRNTIYF
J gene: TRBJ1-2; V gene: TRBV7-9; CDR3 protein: CASSLMGRSTENYGYTF
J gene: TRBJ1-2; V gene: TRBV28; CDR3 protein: CASSLGQGAHYGYTF
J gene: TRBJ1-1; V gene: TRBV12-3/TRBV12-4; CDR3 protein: CASSLGPSREAFF
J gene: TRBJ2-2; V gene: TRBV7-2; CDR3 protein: CASSLVPRQGGTGELFF
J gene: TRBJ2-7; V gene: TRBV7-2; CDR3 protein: CASSLDLGDEQYF
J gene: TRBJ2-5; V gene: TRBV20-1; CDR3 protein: CSARDVKTQYF
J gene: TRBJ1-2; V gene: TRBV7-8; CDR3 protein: CASSSSETGGGYGYTF
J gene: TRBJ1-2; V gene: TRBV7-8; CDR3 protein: CASSLARDKNYGYTF
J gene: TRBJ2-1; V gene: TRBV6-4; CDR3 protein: CASSERGLGYDEQFF
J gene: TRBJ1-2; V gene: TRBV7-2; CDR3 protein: CASSWDGGPGYIF
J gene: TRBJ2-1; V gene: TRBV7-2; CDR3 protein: CASSPGPGGDEQFF